This TCR beta chain was sequenced during a study of cytomegalovirus exposure and HLA in healthy donors. Healthy individuals who donated bone marrow served as the donors. The study ran its PCR with 60 Vbeta and 13 Jbeta primers. Repertoires were generated with immunoSEQ multiplex PCR, while TCRdb's copy carries only in-frame clones and drops some. Here the sample spans about 190,000 clones, about 80% being singletons. Details on this clone: The target antigen is unknown.

Study-level findings and limits: What TCR beta sequences reportedly achieved was accurate prediction of HLA-A and HLA-B alleles in most subjects. An analysis done earlier found most TCR beta V segments productive about 90% or about 30% of the time.

There are 13 residues in the CDR3. Trimming took off 3 bases at V and 3 bases at J, with 8 bases between the two ends. The germline gives CDR1 MNHEY, CDR2 SMNVEV (reference sequence). The receptor was derived from a woman aged 50 to 65 in good health and CMV-seropositive. Sequences were obtained from PBMCs. The V and J genes are TRBV27 and TRBJ1-1; D not resolved. The CDR3 DNA reads as TGTGCCAGCAGTTTCAGGATAGACACTGAAGCTTTCTTT. Translated, it gives CASSFRIDTEAFF.